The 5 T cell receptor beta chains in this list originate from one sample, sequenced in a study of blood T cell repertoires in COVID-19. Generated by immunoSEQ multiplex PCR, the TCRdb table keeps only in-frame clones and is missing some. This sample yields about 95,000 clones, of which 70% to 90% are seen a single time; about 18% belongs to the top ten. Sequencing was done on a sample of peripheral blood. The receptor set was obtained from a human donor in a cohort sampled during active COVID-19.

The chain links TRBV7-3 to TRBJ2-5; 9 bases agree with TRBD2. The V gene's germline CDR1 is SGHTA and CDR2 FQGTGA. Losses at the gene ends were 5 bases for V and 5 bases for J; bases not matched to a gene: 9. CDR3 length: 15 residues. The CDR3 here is CASSRPRGGFETQYF. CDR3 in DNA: TGTGCCAGCAGCCGCCCGCGGGGGGGCTTCGAGACCCAGTACTTC.

This CDR3 is CASSLGLSPLHF. The CDR3 DNA reads as TGTGCCAGCAGTTTAGGACTGTCACCCCTCCACTTT. The chain combines TRBV27 with TRBJ1-6; no clear D gene. Germline V gives CDR1 MNHEY, CDR2 SMNVEV (reference sequence). The CDR3 runs to 12 residues. The ends were cut back, 2 bases at V and 10 bases at J, with 6 bases in the middle.

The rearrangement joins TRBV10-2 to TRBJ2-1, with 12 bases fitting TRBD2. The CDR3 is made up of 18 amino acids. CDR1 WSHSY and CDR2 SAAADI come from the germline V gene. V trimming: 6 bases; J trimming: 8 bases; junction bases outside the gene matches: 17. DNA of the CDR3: TGCGCCAGCAGGGGACAGGGGCTAGCGGGGGGGACACATGATGAGCAGTTCTTC. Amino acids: CASRGQGLAGGTHDEQFF.

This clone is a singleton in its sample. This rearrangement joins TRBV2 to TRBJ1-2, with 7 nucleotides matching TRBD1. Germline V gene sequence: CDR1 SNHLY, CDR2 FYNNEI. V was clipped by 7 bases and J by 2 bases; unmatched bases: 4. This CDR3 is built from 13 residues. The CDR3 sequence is CASTGQKNYGYTF. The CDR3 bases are TGTGCCAGCACGGGACAGAAGAACTATGGCTACACCTTC.

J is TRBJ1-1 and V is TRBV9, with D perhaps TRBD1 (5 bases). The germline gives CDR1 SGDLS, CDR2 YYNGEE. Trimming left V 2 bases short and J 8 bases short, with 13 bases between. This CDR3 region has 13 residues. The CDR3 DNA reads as TGTGCCAGCAGCGTTGGCGGGGCGGGGGAAGCTTTCTTT. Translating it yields CASSVGGAGEAFF.